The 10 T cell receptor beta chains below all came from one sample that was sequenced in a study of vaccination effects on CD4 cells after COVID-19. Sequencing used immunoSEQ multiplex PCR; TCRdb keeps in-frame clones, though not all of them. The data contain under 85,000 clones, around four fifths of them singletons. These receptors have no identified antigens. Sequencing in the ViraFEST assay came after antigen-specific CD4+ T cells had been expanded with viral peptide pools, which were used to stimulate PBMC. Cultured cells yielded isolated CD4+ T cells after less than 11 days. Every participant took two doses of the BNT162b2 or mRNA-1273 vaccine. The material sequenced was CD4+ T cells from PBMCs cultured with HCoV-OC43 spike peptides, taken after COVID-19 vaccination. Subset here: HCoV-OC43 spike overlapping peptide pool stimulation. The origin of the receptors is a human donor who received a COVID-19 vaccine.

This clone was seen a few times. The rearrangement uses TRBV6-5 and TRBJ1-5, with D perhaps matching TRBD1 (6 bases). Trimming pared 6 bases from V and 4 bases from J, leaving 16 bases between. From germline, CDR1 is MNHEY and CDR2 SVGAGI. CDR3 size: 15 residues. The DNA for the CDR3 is TGTGCCAGCAGAGCCACGGGGGGCGGAAATCAGCCCCAGCATTTT. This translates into CASRATGGGNQPQHF.

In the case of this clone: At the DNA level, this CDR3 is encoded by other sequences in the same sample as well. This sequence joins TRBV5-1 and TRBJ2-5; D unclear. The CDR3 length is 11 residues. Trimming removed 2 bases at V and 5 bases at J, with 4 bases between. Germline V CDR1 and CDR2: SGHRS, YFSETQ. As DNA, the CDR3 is TGCGCCAGCAGCTTCAGTGAGACCCAGTACTTC. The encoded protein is CASSFSETQYF.

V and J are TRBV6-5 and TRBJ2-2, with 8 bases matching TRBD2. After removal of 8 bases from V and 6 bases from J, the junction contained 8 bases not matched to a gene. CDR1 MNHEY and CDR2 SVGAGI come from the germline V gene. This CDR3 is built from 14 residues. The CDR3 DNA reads TGTGCCAGCCTGGGGCGGGGGGTGCCCGGGGAGCTGTTTTTT. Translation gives CASLGRGVPGELFF.

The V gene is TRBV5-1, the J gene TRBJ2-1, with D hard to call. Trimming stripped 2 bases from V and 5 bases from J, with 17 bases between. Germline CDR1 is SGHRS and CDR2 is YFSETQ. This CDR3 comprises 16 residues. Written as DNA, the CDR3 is TGCGCCAGCAGCTTATTATCGACAAGCCCCCACAATGAGCAGTTCTTC. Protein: CASSLLSTSPHNEQFF.

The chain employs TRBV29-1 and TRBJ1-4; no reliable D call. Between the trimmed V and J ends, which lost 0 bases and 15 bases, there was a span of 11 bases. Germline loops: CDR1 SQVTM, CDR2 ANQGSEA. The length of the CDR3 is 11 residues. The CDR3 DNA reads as TGCAGCGTTGAAGACGATCTTGGGGTGTTTTTT. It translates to CSVEDDLGVFF.

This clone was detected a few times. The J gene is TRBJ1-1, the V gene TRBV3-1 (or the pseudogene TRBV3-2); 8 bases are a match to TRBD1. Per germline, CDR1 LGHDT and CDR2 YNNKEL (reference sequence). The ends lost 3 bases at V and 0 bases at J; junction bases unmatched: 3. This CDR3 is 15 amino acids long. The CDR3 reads CASSQGQVLNTEAFF. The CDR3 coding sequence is TGTGCCAGCAGCCAGGGACAGGTGCTGAACACTGAAGCTTTCTTT.

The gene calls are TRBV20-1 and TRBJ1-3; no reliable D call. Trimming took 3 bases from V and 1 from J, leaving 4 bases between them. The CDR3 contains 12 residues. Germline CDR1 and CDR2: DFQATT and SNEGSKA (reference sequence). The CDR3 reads CSASNSGNTIYF. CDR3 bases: TGCAGTGCTAGTAATTCTGGAAACACCATATATTTT.

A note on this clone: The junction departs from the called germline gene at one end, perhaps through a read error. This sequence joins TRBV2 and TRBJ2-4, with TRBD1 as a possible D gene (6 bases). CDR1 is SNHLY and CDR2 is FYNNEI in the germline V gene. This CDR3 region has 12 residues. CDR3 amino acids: CASRGDRPLLHF. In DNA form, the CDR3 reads TGTGCCAGCAGAGGCGACAGGCCATTGTTGCACTTC.

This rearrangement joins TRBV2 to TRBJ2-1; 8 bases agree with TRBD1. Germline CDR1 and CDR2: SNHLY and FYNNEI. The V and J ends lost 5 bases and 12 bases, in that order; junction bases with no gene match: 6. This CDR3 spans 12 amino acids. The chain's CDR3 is CASSQQGGRQFF. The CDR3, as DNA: TGTGCCAGCAGTCAACAGGGGGGACGGCAGTTCTTC.

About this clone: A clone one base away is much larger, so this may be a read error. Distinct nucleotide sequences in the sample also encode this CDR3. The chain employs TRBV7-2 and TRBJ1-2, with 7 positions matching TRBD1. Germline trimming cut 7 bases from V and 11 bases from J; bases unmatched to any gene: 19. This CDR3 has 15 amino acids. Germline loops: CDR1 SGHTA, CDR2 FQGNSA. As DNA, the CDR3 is TGTGCCAGCACCTTGGGGGGTGGAGGGGGCAGAGGTTACACCTTC. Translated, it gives CASTLGGGGGRGYTF.